This TCR beta chain is from a study of monozygotic twins with cystic fibrosis. Whole-study context: Library input was three micrograms of fragmented DNA, with roughly 15 PCR cycles.

This clone was detected once. Antigen: not known. Clones were read by immunoSEQ multiplex PCR, and TCRdb kept only the in-frame ones, dropping some. The top ten hold roughly 0.53% of the sample, which has about 7,500 clones, 94% seen once. This CDR3 spans 16 amino acids. The trim removed 4 bases at V and 5 bases at J, leaving 6 bases unmatched. The germline V gene encodes CDR1 SGHAT and CDR2 FQNNGV. The study, taken as a whole, reports: Unrelated CF individuals shared fewer identical clonotypes than monozygotic CF twins.

The genes are TRBV11-2 and TRBJ2-1, with TRBD2 identical over 12 bases. This sequence was found in a boy between 2 and 10 years old with cystic fibrosis. The source material was blood. Written as DNA, the CDR3 is TGTGCCAGCAGCTCAGGACTAGCGGGGATTAACAATGAGCAGTTCTTC. Translation: CASSSGLAGINNEQFF.